One sample yielded the 20 T cell receptor beta chains listed below, sequenced in a study of T-cell memory formation after mild COVID-19. TCRdb itself ran the 5' RACE reads through MiXCR, one entry per CDR3 protein. The data hold tens of thousands of distinct CDR3 sequences, with over 15% observed a single time. Sequenced material: PBMCs or a T cell subset sorted from them (not recorded which). The source is an adult woman who had mild COVID-19 (a few samples of this study predate the infection). Cell type and time point are not known.

The V and J genes are TRBV29-1 and TRBJ2-2; D ambiguous. The CDR3 covers 16 residues. Trimming took off 5 bases at V and 0 bases at J, with 16 bases between the two ends. CDR1 and CDR2 (germline): SQVTM, ANQGSEA. The CDR3 nucleotides read TGCAGCGTTCGCCCTGGATTTACAGCGAACACCGGGGAGCTGTTTTTT. This gives the protein CSVRPGFTANTGELFF.

The chain joins TRBV7-9 to TRBJ2-1; TRBD2 matches at 8 bases. The V gene end was trimmed by 4 bases and the J gene end by 3 bases; junction bases not matched to a gene: 8. This CDR3 has 16 amino acids. Germline V gene lookup returns CDR1 SEHNR and CDR2 FQNEAQ (reference sequence). Written as DNA, the CDR3 is TGTGCCAGCAGCTCCATTAGCGGGGAGGTCTACAATGAGCAGTTCTTC. This translates into CASSSISGEVYNEQFF. Using reference TRBV7-9 and TRBJ2-1 for the parts outside the CDR3, the full variable domain is DTGVSQNPRHKITKRGQNVTFRCDPISEHNRLYWYRQTLGQGPEFLTYFQNEAQLEKSRLLSDRFSAERPKGSFSTLEIQRTEQGDSAMYLCASSSISGEVYNEQFFGPGTRLTVL.

This clonotype was picked up a small number of times. This chain connects TRBV4-2 to TRBJ2-7; 8 bases map to TRBD1. Trimming cost V 0 bases and J 4 bases; bases outside gene matches: 5. The CDR3 is 15 residues long. In germline, CDR1 is LGHNA, CDR2 YNFKEQ. The CDR3 spells CASSQDQGAGYEQYF. The DNA for the CDR3 is TGTGCCAGCAGCCAAGATCAGGGGGCAGGGTACGAGCAGTACTTC.

The sample holds a few counts of this clonotype. The chain couples TRBV7-9 to TRBJ1-1; 7 nucleotides align to TRBD1. Trimming removed 5 bases from V and 8 bases from J; junction bases left unmatched: 11. From germline, CDR1 is SEHNR and CDR2 FQNEAQ (reference sequence). This CDR3 comprises 14 residues. DNA for the CDR3: TGTGCCAGCAGCCTTGTAAAGGGGGCATCAGAAGCTTTCTTT. Translated: CASSLVKGASEAFF.

The CDR3 region has the DNA TGTGCCAGCAGCTTGAGTTTTCTGGAAACGACACAACCCTACGAGCAGTACTTC. Amino acids: CASSLSFLETTQPYEQYF. V and J are TRBV7-9 and TRBJ2-7; D unresolved. V lost 3 bases to trimming and J lost 2 bases, with 23 bases between them. Germline-derived CDR1 and CDR2 are SEHNR and FQNEAQ (reference sequence). The CDR3 has 18 amino acids.

This chain links TRBV23-1 with TRBJ2-7, with 10 positions matching TRBD1. TRBV23-1 is classed as an ORF, of uncertain function. The junction had 17 bases not matched to a gene; V was cut back by 3 bases and J by 0 bases. The CDR3 contains 20 residues. CDR3: CASSHLLGQGKIGTSYEQYF. DNA for the CDR3: TGCGCCAGCAGTCACCTCTTGGGACAGGGGAAAATAGGGACCTCCTACGAGCAGTACTTC.

The chain has TRBV29-1 and TRBJ1-2; 8 positions match TRBD1. The CDR3 is 12 amino acids. Trimming at V came to 7 bases and at J to 4 bases, leaving 5 bases not matched to a gene. Per the germline V gene, CDR1 is SQVTM and CDR2 is ANQGSEA. CDR3: CSAKDRAYGYTF. Here the CDR3 DNA reads TGCAGCGCCAAGGACAGGGCCTATGGCTACACCTTC.

Only a few counts were recorded for this clonotype. This chain uses TRBV11-2 with TRBJ2-5; D not certain. With 4 bases removed from V and 3 bases from J, the gap between germline ends came to 9 bases. The CDR3 loop spans 13 amino acids. Germline V lookup: CDR1 SGHAT, CDR2 FQNNGV. CDR3 coding DNA: TGTGCCAGCAGCTCCGCCCTGAAAGAGACCCAGTACTTC. This translates into CASSSALKETQYF.

This clonotype was seen more than once but under ten times. CDR3 protein: CSARDRGTSYEQYF. CDR3 sequence (DNA): TGCAGTGCTAGAGACAGGGGGACCTCCTACGAGCAGTACTTC. The genes are TRBV20-1 and TRBJ2-7; 7 nucleotides match TRBD1. V shed 0 bases, J shed 0 bases, and the junction held 2 bases outside the gene matches. From germline, CDR1 is DFQATT and CDR2 SNEGSKA (reference sequence). The CDR3 extends over 14 amino acids.

There are many counts of this clonotype. The J gene is TRBJ2-5, the V gene TRBV4-2; a possible D gene is TRBD2 (5 bases). The CDR3 spans 16 residues. The V and J ends lost 0 bases and 4 bases respectively, with 15 bases between them. In germline, CDR1 is LGHNA, CDR2 YNFKEQ. CDR3 protein: CASSQDWPRAGETQYF. CDR3 sequence (DNA): TGTGCCAGCAGCCAAGATTGGCCGAGGGCCGGAGAGACCCAGTACTTC.

This rearrangement joins TRBV9 to TRBJ2-1; 9 bases align to TRBD1. This CDR3 region has 14 residues. CDR1 is SGDLS, CDR2 YYNGEE, per germline. The V segment lost 4 bases and the J segment 10 bases; nucleotides outside the gene matches: 9. The CDR3 loop reads CASSPRQGVREQFF. CDR3 nucleotide sequence: TGTGCCAGCAGCCCGCGACAGGGGGTTCGGGAGCAGTTCTTC. Combining the CDR3 with reference TRBV9 and TRBJ2-1 gives the whole variable domain DSGVTQTPKHLITATGQRVTLRCSPRSGDLSVYWYQQSLDQGLQFLIQYYNGEERAKGNILERFSAQQFPDLHSELNLSSLELGDSALYFCASSPRQGVREQFFGPGTRLTVL.

This chain connects TRBV5-1 to TRBJ2-3; D is perhaps TRBD1 (6 bases). V lost 0 bases and J 2 bases, leaving 10 bases between the germline ends. Germline V CDR1 and CDR2: SGHRS, YFSETQ. The CDR3 length is 15 residues. The CDR3 protein is CASSLAGQLTDTQYF. DNA for the CDR3: TGCGCCAGCAGCTTGGCTGGACAGCTCACAGATACGCAGTATTTT. Complete variable domain (other parts from reference TRBV5-1 and TRBJ2-3): KAGVTQTPRYLIKTRGQQVTLSCSPISGHRSVSWYQQTPGQGLQFLFEYFSETQRNKGNFPGRFSGRQFSNSRSEMNVSTLELGDSALYLCASSLAGQLTDTQYFGPGTRLTVL.

This clonotype appeared a single time. This sequence joins TRBV7-3 and TRBJ2-1; D call uncertain. The CDR3 length is 12 residues. The ends were cut back, 4 bases at V and 8 bases at J, with 9 bases in the middle. Germline CDR1 is SGHTA and CDR2 is FQGTGA. DNA for the CDR3: TGTGCCAGCAGCTCAGTTGGGGATGAGCAGTTCTTC. Residues: CASSSVGDEQFF.

CDR3 amino acids: CSARLAATGELFF. DNA for the CDR3: TGCAGTGCTAGGCTAGCGGCCACCGGGGAGCTGTTTTTT. The rearrangement links TRBV20-1 to TRBJ2-2; 7 bases fit TRBD2. This CDR3 has 13 residues. CDR1 is DFQATT and CDR2 is SNEGSKA in the germline V gene (reference sequence). V shed 3 bases and J 4 bases; nucleotides not matched to a gene: 2.

The V and J genes are TRBV6-5 and TRBJ2-7; maybe TRBD1 (6 bases). Trimming stripped 0 bases from V and 0 bases from J, with 12 bases between. The CDR3 length is 16 residues. Germline lookup yields CDR1 MNHEY and CDR2 SVGAGI. CDR3 bases: TGTGCCAGCAGTTACTCGAATTTAGGGGGCTCCTACGAGCAGTACTTC. Protein: CASSYSNLGGSYEQYF.

In its sample, this clonotype was seen once. The CDR3 protein is CASSEGTASTDTQYF. As DNA, the CDR3 is TGTGCCAGCAGTGAAGGGACAGCTAGCACAGATACGCAGTATTTT. This rearrangement joins TRBV2 to TRBJ2-3, with D maybe TRBD1 (6 bases). The CDR3 loop spans 15 amino acids. The V end lost 1 base, the J end lost 0 bases, and 8 bases lay between the germline ends. CDR1 is SNHLY and CDR2 is FYNNEI in the germline V gene.

This clonotype was observed a few times. V usage is TRBV12-3 or TRBV12-4 and J usage is TRBJ2-3, with 14 bases aligning to TRBD2. This CDR3 is 18 amino acids long. V lost 5 bases and J lost 4; bases outside the gene matches: 11. In nucleotides, the CDR3 is TGTGCCAGCAGTGGGTCCGGGACTAGCGGGAGTCTCGCAGATACGCAGTATTTT. Translation gives CASSGSGTSGSLADTQYF.

This rearrangement joins TRBV12-3 or TRBV12-4 to TRBJ1-1, with D unresolved. Trimming removed 6 bases from V and 1 base from J, with 6 bases in between. The CDR3 loop spans 12 amino acids. This CDR3 is CASSWGNTEAFF. Here the CDR3 DNA reads TGTGCCAGCAGCTGGGGGAACACTGAAGCTTTCTTT.

The sample holds a few counts of this clonotype. The chain is built from TRBV29-1 and TRBJ2-1, with TRBD2 matching 13 bases. Germline V lookup: CDR1 SQVTM, CDR2 ANQGSEA. Trimming took 7 bases from V and 9 from J; bases not matched to a gene: 6. The CDR3 is 13 residues long. For the CDR3, the DNA is TGCAGCGCAAAGACTAGCGGGAGGAGTGAGCAGTTCTTC. This codes for CSAKTSGRSEQFF.

The rearrangement uses TRBV27 and TRBJ2-1; D not resolved. The germline V gene encodes CDR1 MNHEY and CDR2 SMNVEV (reference sequence). The CDR3 is made up of 13 amino acids. V gave up 3 bases and J gave up 6 bases, with 9 bases separating them. CDR3 nucleotides: TGTGCCAGCAGTTTCGGTTGGGGCAATGAGCAGTTCTTC. Translated, it gives CASSFGWGNEQFF.